The rows below give T cell receptor beta chains drawn from one sample of a study of blood T cell repertoires in COVID-19. Repertoires were generated with immunoSEQ multiplex PCR, while TCRdb's copy carries only in-frame clones and drops some. Of 410,000 or so clones detected, approximately 90% appear once; the ten largest clones hold roughly 1.5%. The sequenced material came from peripheral blood. Receptors originate from a woman aged 40 to 49 with COVID-19, enrolled during active disease. Both conserved end residues are part of each CDR3. The D gene is left open where the match is weak. The listing skips clone size in some rows; elsewhere it reads once, few, many or a size class.

v_gene	d_gene	abundance	j_gene	CDR3nt	CDR3aa
TRBV7-2	TRBD1	-	TRBJ1-3	TGTGCCAGCAGCTTGCCCCGACAGGGGGCTGGAAACACCATATATTTT	CASSLPRQGAGNTIYF
TRBV10-3	-	-	TRBJ1-1	TGTGCCATCAGTGTTCGGGGTTGGACTGAAGCTTTCTTT	CAISVRGWTEAFF
TRBV6-5	-	-	TRBJ2-1	TGTGCCAGCAGTTACGCGGTGGGTGGGAATGAGCAGTTCTTC	CASSYAVGGNEQFF
TRBV19	TRBD1	-	TRBJ1-4	TGTGCCAGTAGTACTCGACAGGGATCAACTAATGAAAAACTGTTTTTT	CASSTRQGSTNEKLFF
TRBV28	-	-	TRBJ2-1	TGTGCCAGCAGTTTAAGGCGGAATGAGCAGTTCTTC	CASSLRRNEQFF
TRBV19	TRBD1	-	TRBJ1-1	TGTGCCAGTAGTATCAGGGGGATCGGGACTGAAGCTTTCTTT	CASSIRGIGTEAFF
TRBV18	TRBD1	-	TRBJ1-2	TGTGCCAGCTCACCCGGGGACAGACGTAACTATGGCTACACCTTC	CASSPGDRRNYGYTF
TRBV27	-	-	TRBJ2-3	TGTGCCAGCAGTTCCCCACAGCGGGGCACAGATACGCAGTATTTT	CASSSPQRGTDTQYF
TRBV3-1/TRBV3-2	TRBD2	-	TRBJ2-7	TGTGCCAGCAGCCATGGAGGACTAGCGGGTACCTACGAGCAGTACTTC	CASSHGGLAGTYEQYF
TRBV6-6	TRBD2	-	TRBJ2-3	TGTGCCAGCACAAAACTAGCGGGAGCTGCAGATACGCAGTATTTT	CASTKLAGAADTQYF
TRBV5-4	-	once	TRBJ2-1	TGTGCCAGCAGCTTGGGGGGGGTCGACGTCAATGAGCAGTTCTTC	CASSLGGVDVNEQFF
TRBV4-3	TRBD2	-	TRBJ2-2	TGCGCCAGCAGCCACTGGTGGCGGGAGTCCACCGGGGAGCTGTTTTTT	CASSHWWRESTGELFF
TRBV27	TRBD1	-	TRBJ2-7	TGTGCCAGCAGTATTACAGGGGGCGAGCAGTACTTC	CASSITGGEQYF
TRBV18	-	-	TRBJ1-3	TGTGCCAGCTCGGCTACGGGACAACGGTCTGGAAACACCATATATTTT	CASSATGQRSGNTIYF